The present entry profiles one T cell receptor beta chain with its context. V lost 4 bases, J lost 5 bases, and 8 bases stayed unmatched. CDR1 is MNHNS, CDR2 SASEGT, per germline. This CDR3 has 16 residues. The table came from immunoSEQ multiplex PCR; TCRdb's copy has only in-frame clones and leaves some out. This sample has approximately 470,000 clones, with around 87% found just once. The record originates from a study of blood T cell repertoires in COVID-19. The sequencing sample was made of PBMCs or T cells enriched from blood (not recorded which). The genes are TRBV6-1 and TRBJ2-5, with TRBD1 matching over 12 bases. The receptor comes from a woman under 30 who had recovered from COVID-19. The CDR3 is CASSGRDRGPGETQYF. The CDR3 bases are TGTGCCAGCAGTGGAAGGGACAGGGGGCCTGGGGAGACCCAGTACTTC.